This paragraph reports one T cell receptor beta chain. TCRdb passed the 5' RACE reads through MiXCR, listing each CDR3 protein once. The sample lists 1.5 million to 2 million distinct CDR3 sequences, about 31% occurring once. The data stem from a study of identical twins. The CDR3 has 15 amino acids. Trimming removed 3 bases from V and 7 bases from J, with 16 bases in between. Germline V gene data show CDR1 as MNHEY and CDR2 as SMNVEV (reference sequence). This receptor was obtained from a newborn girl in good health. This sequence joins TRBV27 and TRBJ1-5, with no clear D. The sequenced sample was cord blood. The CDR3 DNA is TGTGCCAGCAGTTTGGACGGATTGGGAGACCAGCCCCAGCATTTT. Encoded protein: CASSLDGLGDQPQHF.